These T cell receptor beta chains were read from a single sample in a study of Ad26.COV2.S vaccination and SARS-CoV-2 variants. Method: immunoSEQ multiplex PCR; TCRdb's copy keeps in-frame clones and lacks some. Of about 500,000 clones detected, roughly nine tenths appear once; the ten largest clones hold about 1.5%. The sequencing used peripheral blood, collected in a trial of Ad26.COV2.S vaccine versus placebo. The receptors shown here come from a person between 18 and 60 years old who received the Ad26.COV2.S COVID-19 vaccine or a placebo. The CDR3 runs from the conserved cysteine through the conserved F or W. Fields, in order: CDR3 DNA, CDR3 protein, J gene, V gene, D gene. D genes are given only for firm matches.

CDR3nt: TGTGCCAGTAGTACCCGACAGGGCCGGCAGCCCCAGCATTTT
CDR3aa: CASSTRQGRQPQHF
j_gene: TRBJ1-5
v_gene: TRBV19
d_gene: TRBD1

CDR3nt: TGTGCCACCAGTGACCCCACTAGCGGGTCGACAGATACGCAGTATTTT
CDR3aa: CATSDPTSGSTDTQYF
j_gene: TRBJ2-3
v_gene: TRBV24-1
d_gene: TRBD2

CDR3nt: TGTGCCAGCAGTTACCCTCCTGGGGGGAATGAGCAGTTCTTC
CDR3aa: CASSYPPGGNEQFF
j_gene: TRBJ2-1
v_gene: TRBV6-6
d_gene: -

CDR3nt: TGTGCCAGCAGTCTAGGGACAGGGGGCGGTGGCTACACCTTC
CDR3aa: CASSLGTGGGGYTF
j_gene: TRBJ1-2
v_gene: TRBV28
d_gene: TRBD1

CDR3nt: TGTGCCAGCAGGCCCATAGGGGTGATATATGAGCAGTTCTTC
CDR3aa: CASRPIGVIYEQFF
j_gene: TRBJ2-1
v_gene: TRBV27
d_gene: -

CDR3nt: TGTGCCAGCAGCTTGGCCCATTGGAGCGGGAGCGGTGAGCAGTTCTTC
CDR3aa: CASSLAHWSGSGEQFF
j_gene: TRBJ2-1
v_gene: TRBV5-4
d_gene: TRBD2

CDR3nt: TGTGCCAGCAGCTTAGGGACTGTCTCCTACGAGCAGTACTTC
CDR3aa: CASSLGTVSYEQYF
j_gene: TRBJ2-7
v_gene: TRBV7-2
d_gene: -

CDR3nt: TGTGCCAGCAGCCCCCCCCCGGGGAGAGGGGCTTTCTTT
CDR3aa: CASSPPPGRGAFF
j_gene: TRBJ1-1
v_gene: TRBV12-3/TRBV12-4
d_gene: -

CDR3nt: TGTGCCAGCAGTCTGTCGACATGGTCTGAAGCTTTCTTT
CDR3aa: CASSLSTWSEAFF
j_gene: TRBJ1-1
v_gene: TRBV27
d_gene: -

CDR3nt: TGTGCCAGCAGCTCTCAGACGGGGCTCTCTGGAAACACCATATATTTT
CDR3aa: CASSSQTGLSGNTIYF
j_gene: TRBJ1-3
v_gene: TRBV7-2
d_gene: -

CDR3nt: TGTGCCAGCAGGGCCGGGACAGGGGGCAAAACTGAAGCTTTCTTT
CDR3aa: CASRAGTGGKTEAFF
j_gene: TRBJ1-1
v_gene: TRBV6-5
d_gene: TRBD1

CDR3nt: TGTGCCAGCAGCTTCGACCTCCTCGTAAACATTCAGTACTTC
CDR3aa: CASSFDLLVNIQYF
j_gene: TRBJ2-4
v_gene: TRBV7-9
d_gene: -

CDR3nt: TGTGCCAGCAGTGAAAGGAGCGGGGGGGCCTACGAGCAGTACTTC
CDR3aa: CASSERSGGAYEQYF
j_gene: TRBJ2-7
v_gene: TRBV2
d_gene: TRBD2

CDR3nt: TGTGCCAGCAGCCCGACAGGGCTCCAAGAGACCCAGTACTTC
CDR3aa: CASSPTGLQETQYF
j_gene: TRBJ2-5
v_gene: TRBV7-6
d_gene: TRBD1

CDR3nt: TGTGCCAGCAGCTTAGCCCCGGGTTTAGGCAAAAACATTCAGTACTTC
CDR3aa: CASSLAPGLGKNIQYF
j_gene: TRBJ2-4
v_gene: TRBV11-2
d_gene: -

CDR3nt: TGCAGCGTTGAAAGTCTTCCTAAGTTGGGTAATGAGCAGTTCTTC
CDR3aa: CSVESLPKLGNEQFF
j_gene: TRBJ2-1
v_gene: TRBV29-1
d_gene: -

CDR3nt: TGTGCCACCAGTCCGAGATTATCAGCCGGCGTTGCCTACGAGCAGTACTTC
CDR3aa: CATSPRLSAGVAYEQYF
j_gene: TRBJ2-7
v_gene: TRBV15
d_gene: -

CDR3nt: TGTGCCAGCAGCTGGGACTACGAGCAGTACTTC
CDR3aa: CASSWDYEQYF
j_gene: TRBJ2-7
v_gene: TRBV11-2
d_gene: -

CDR3nt: TGTGCTAGCAGCCCAGGGGGGGCCCCTGGGTACGAGCAGTACTTC
CDR3aa: CASSPGGAPGYEQYF
j_gene: TRBJ2-7
v_gene: TRBV9
d_gene: -